Reported below is one T cell receptor (beta chain). Germline V gene data show CDR1 as MDHEN and CDR2 as SYDVKM. There are 14 residues in the CDR3. V shed 1 base, J shed 12 bases, and the junction held 10 bases outside the gene matches. Isolated RNA was reverse transcribed into cDNA used as the sequencing template. The table came from immunoSEQ multiplex PCR; TCRdb's copy has only in-frame clones and leaves some out. The sample has approximately 140,000 clones; more than 45% are singletons. These data are taken from a study of CD8+ T cells in alopecia areata. This chain uses TRBV28 with TRBJ1-1, with 8 bases identical to TRBD1. This sequence was found in a human donor with alopecia areata. Sequenced material: CD4+ T cells sorted from blood. The DNA for the CDR3 is TGTGCCAGCAGTTTATCCACGGACAGGGCTGGAACTTTCTTT. Translation gives CASSLSTDRAGTFF.